Presented here are 8 T cell receptor beta chains from one specimen sequenced in a study of regulatory T cells in long-lasting Graves disease. The authors built TCR beta libraries using iRepertoire HTBI primers and Arm-PCR of CDR3 regions. TCRdb re-analysed the multiplex PCR reads in MiXCR, keeping a single row per CDR3 protein. The sample includes around 340,000 distinct CDR3 sequences, around 20% seen only once; the top ten take 29%. The sample's time point: persistent/refractory GD, antithyroid drugs over 5 years with positive TRAb. Generation of the TCR library employed RNA extracted from PBMCs. The specimen was peripheral blood mononuclear cells (PBMCs), collected when the disease was refractory, from a patient treated with antithyroid drugs. These receptors were collected from a female donor with Graves disease.

This chain links TRBV5-1 with TRBJ2-2; D is unclear. V was shortened by 4 bases and J by 8 bases, with 15 bases between the two germline ends. In germline, CDR1 is SGHRS, CDR2 YFSETQ. CDR3 size: 14 residues. The CDR3 loop is CASSPGSGPGELFF. The CDR3 region has the DNA TGCGCCAGCAGCCCCGGGTCCGGGCCAGGGGAGCTGTTTTTT.

This clonotype came up many times. The CDR3 region is CASSQTLGRGQPQHF. The DNA of the CDR3 is TGTGCCAGCAGTCAAACCTTGGGCAGGGGGCAGCCCCAGCATTTT. This sequence joins TRBV5-5 and TRBJ1-5; 7 positions agree with TRBD1. The CDR3 contains 15 residues. With 5 bases clipped from V and 7 bases from J, the junction kept 12 bases outside the gene matches. The germline gives CDR1 SGHKS, CDR2 YYEKEE (reference sequence).

The chain is built from TRBV19 and TRBJ2-7; 10 bases are a match to TRBD2. The CDR3 extends over 14 amino acids. Germline V gene lookup returns CDR1 LNHDA and CDR2 SQIVND (reference sequence). The J segment lost 5 bases and the V segment lost 4 bases, leaving 5 bases of the junction unmatched. This chain's CDR3 is CASSTEAGGHEQYF. CDR3 DNA sequence: TGTGCCAGTAGTACGGAAGCGGGAGGGCACGAGCAGTACTTC.

This clonotype came up many times. The V and J genes are TRBV11-3 and TRBJ1-6; no firm D call. The length of the CDR3 is 15 residues. The germline gives CDR1 SGHNT, CDR2 YENEEA. Trimming pared 2 bases from V and 0 bases from J, leaving 5 bases between. The CDR3 DNA reads TGTGCCAGCAGCTTAAGGAGCTCCTATAATTCACCCCTCCACTTT. Translated, it gives CASSLRSSYNSPLHF.

The chain links TRBV19 to TRBJ2-7; a possible D gene is TRBD2 (6 bases). The CDR3 length is 17 residues. The germline CDR1 and CDR2 sequences are LNHDA and SQIVND (reference sequence). V was trimmed by 4 bases and J by 1 base, leaving 20 bases between them. Here the CDR3 reads CASSTGSLTSYSYEQYF. Here the CDR3 DNA reads TGTGCCAGTAGTACAGGCTCCCTGACTAGTTATTCCTACGAGCAGTACTTC.

The chain is built from TRBV5-1 and TRBJ1-1; 9 bases fit TRBD1. Germline V CDR1 and CDR2: SGHRS, YFSETQ. CDR3 length equals 16 residues. Germline trimming cut 1 base from V and 1 base from J; bases unmatched to any gene: 5. The CDR3 DNA sequence: TGCGCCAGCAGCTTGTTGAACAGGGGGCAGAACACTGAAGCTTTCTTT. Protein sequence: CASSLLNRGQNTEAFF.

There are many counts of this clonotype. The chain uses TRBV20-1 and TRBJ2-4; 11 bases are shared with TRBD2. CDR1 and CDR2 (germline): DFQATT, SNEGSKA (reference sequence). The CDR3 has 17 residues. V lost 0 bases to trimming and J lost 4 bases; unmatched junction nucleotides: 8. The CDR3 is CSAREAPSGRQKNIQYF. CDR3 coding DNA: TGCAGTGCTAGAGAAGCGCCTAGCGGGAGGCAAAAAAACATTCAGTACTTC.

This clonotype was seen at least ten times. The chain is built from TRBV4-2 and TRBJ2-7; D is unclear. With 3 bases removed from V and 3 bases from J, the gap between germline ends came to 12 bases. The CDR3 extends over 14 amino acids. CDR1 LGHNA and CDR2 YNFKEQ come from the germline V gene. CDR3 bases: TGTGCCAGCAGCCAGAGTGCTATGATCTACGAGCAGTACTTC. This translates into CASSQSAMIYEQYF.